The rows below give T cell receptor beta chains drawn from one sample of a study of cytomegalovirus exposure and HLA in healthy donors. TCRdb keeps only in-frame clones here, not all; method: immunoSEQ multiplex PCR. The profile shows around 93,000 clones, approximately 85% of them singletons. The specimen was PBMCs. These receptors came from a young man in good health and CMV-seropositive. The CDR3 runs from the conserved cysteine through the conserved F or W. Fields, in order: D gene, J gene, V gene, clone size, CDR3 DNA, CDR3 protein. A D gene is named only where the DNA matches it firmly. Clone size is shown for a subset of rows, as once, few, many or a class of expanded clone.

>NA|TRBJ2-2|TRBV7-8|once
TGTGCCAGCAGCCCGACAGGATCGAACACCGGGGAGCTGTTTTTT
CASSPTGSNTGELFF
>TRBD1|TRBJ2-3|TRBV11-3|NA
TGTGCCAGCAGCTTAGGGGGACAGGGACTACTAAACACAGATACGCAGTATTTT
CASSLGGQGLLNTDTQYF
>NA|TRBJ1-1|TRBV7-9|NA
TGTGCCAGCACCCCAGGAACTGAAGCTTTCTTT
CASTPGTEAFF
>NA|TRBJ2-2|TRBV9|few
TGTGCCAGCAACTCGGACACCGGGGAGCTGTTTTTT
CASNSDTGELFF
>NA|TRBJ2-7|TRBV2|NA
TGTGCCAGCAGTGACTTTGGACAGAGGCCCTACGAGCAGTACTTC
CASSDFGQRPYEQYF
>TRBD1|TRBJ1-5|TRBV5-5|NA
TGTGCCAGCAGCCGCGAGGGACAGGGAAATCAGCCCCAGCATTTT
CASSREGQGNQPQHF
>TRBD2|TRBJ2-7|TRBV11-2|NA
TGTGCCAGCAGCTTTCTAGCGGGAGGGCCCGGCGAGCAGTACTTC
CASSFLAGGPGEQYF
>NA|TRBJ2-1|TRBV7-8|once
TGTGCCAGCAGCCAGGTAAATGAGCAGTTCTTC
CASSQVNEQFF
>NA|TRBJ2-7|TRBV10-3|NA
TGTGCCATCAGTGCTCCAGGGGACGGCTTACCCGAGCAGTACTTC
CAISAPGDGLPEQYF
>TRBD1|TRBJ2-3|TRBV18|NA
TGTGCCAGCTCACCCCGGGACAGGGCATCCGATACGCAGTATTTT
CASSPRDRASDTQYF
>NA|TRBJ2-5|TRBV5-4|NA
TGTGCCAGCAGCTTGGCTCGAATTTCGGGGCAAGAGACCCAGTACTTC
CASSLARISGQETQYF
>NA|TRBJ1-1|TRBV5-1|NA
TGCGCCAGCAGCGACTCCAGGGTAACGAACACTGAAGCTTTCTTT
CASSDSRVTNTEAFF
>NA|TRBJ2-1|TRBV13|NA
TGTGCCAGCAGCTTCAAGCGCGAGCAGTTCTTC
CASSFKREQFF
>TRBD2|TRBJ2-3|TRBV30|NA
TGTGCCTGGAGTGTACTATGGACTAGCGGGAGGGAATCTACGCAGTATTTT
CAWSVLWTSGRESTQYF
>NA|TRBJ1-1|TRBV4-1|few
TGCGCCAGCAGCCAAGAGCTAGCGCAGTATGAAGCTTTCTTT
CASSQELAQYEAFF
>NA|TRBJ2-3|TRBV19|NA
TGTGCCAGTAGTCCCAGATTCACAGATACGCAGTATTTT
CASSPRFTDTQYF
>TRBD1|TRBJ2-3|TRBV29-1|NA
TGCAGCGTCAACAGGGGATCGACAGATACGCAGTATTTT
CSVNRGSTDTQYF